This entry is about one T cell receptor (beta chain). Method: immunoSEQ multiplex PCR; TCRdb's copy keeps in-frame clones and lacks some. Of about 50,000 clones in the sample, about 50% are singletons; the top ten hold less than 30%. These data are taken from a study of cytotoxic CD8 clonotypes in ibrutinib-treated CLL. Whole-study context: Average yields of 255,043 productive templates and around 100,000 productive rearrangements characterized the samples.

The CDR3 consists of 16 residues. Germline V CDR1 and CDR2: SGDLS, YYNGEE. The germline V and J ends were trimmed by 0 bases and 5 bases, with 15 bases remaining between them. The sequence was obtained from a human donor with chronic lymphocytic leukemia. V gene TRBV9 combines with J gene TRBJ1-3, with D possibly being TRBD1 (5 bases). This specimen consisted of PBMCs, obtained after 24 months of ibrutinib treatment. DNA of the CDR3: TGTGCCAGCAGCGTAGCTGGCGGGGCCCCCCGAAACACCATATATTTT. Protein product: CASSVAGGAPRNTIYF. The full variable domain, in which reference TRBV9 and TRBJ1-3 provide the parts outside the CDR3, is DSGVTQTPKHLITATGQRVTLRCSPRSGDLSVYWYQQSLDQGLQFLIQYYNGEERAKGNILERFSAQQFPDLHSELNLSSLELGDSALYFCASSVAGGAPRNTIYFGEGSWLTVV.